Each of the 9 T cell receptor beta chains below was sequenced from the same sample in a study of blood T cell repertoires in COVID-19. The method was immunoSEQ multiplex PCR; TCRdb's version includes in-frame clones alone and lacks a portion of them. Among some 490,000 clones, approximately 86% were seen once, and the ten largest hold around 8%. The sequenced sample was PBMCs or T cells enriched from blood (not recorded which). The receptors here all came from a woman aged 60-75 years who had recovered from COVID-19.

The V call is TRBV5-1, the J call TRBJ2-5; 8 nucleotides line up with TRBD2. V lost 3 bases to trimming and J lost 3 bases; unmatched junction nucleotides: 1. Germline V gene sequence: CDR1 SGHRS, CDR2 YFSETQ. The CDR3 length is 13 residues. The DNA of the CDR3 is TGCGCCAGCAGCTCCGGGGGGGAAGAGACCCAGTACTTC. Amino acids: CASSSGGEETQYF.

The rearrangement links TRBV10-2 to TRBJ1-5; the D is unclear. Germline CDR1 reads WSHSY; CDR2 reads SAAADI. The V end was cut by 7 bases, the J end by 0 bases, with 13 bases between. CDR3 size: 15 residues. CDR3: CASTDGGSSNQPQHF. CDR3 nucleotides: TGCGCCAGCACCGACGGAGGGTCTAGCAATCAGCCCCAGCATTTT.

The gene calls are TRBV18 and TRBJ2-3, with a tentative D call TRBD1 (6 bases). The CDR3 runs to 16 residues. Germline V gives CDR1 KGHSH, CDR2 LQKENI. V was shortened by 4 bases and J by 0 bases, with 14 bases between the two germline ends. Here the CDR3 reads CASSQRQAGSTDTQYF. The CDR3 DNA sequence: TGTGCCAGCTCACAACGACAGGCCGGTAGCACAGATACGCAGTATTTT.

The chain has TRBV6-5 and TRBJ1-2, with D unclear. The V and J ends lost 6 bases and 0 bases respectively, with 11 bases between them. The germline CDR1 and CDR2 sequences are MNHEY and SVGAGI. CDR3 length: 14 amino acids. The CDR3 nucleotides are TGTGCCAGCAGATCCTCGCGAACTAACTATGGCTACACCTTC. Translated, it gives CASRSSRTNYGYTF.

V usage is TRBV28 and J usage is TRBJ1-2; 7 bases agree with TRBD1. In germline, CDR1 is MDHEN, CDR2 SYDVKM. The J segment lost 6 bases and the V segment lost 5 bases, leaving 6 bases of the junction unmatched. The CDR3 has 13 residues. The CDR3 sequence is CASSTTGRDGYTF. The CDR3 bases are TGTGCCAGCAGTACGACAGGGCGGGATGGCTACACCTTC.

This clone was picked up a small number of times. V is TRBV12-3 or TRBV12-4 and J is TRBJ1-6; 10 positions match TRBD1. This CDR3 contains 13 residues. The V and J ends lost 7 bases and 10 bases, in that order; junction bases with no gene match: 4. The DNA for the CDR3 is TGTGCCAGCATTCCGACAGGGGGCTCACCCCTCCACTTT. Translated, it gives CASIPTGGSPLHF.

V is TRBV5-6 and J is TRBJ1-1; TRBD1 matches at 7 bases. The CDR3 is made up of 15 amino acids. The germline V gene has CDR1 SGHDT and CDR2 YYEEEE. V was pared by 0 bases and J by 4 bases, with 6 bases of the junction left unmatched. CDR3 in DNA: TGTGCCAGCAGCTTGGCCAGACAGGGAGGCACTGAAGCTTTCTTT. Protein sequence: CASSLARQGGTEAFF.

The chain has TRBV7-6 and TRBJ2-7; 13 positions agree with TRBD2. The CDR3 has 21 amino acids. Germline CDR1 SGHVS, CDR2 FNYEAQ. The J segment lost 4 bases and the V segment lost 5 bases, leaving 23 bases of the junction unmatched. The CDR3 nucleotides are TGTGCCAGCAGCCTCGGGAGCGTCTGGGAACTAGCGGGGGGGCCTGTGTACGAGCAGTACTTC. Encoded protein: CASSLGSVWELAGGPVYEQYF. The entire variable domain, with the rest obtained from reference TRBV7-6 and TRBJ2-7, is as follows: GAGVSQSPRYKVTKRGQDVALRCDPISGHVSLYWYRQALGQGPEFLTYFNYEAQQDKSGLPNDRFSAERPEGSISTLTIQRTEQRDSAMYRCASSLGSVWELAGGPVYEQYFGPGTRLTVT.

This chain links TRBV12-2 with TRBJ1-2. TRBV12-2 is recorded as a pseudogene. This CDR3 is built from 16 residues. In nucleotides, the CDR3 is TGTGCAAGTCGATTAGCAGGGAGTGAAGCTAACTATGGCTACACCTTC. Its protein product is CASRLAGSEANYGYTF.